The T cell receptor (beta chain) described here comes from a study of metastatic and nonmetastatic thyroid tumors. Background on the study: Repertoire data that came from the blood and tumor or nodule tissue of malignant and benign thyroid patients were compared.

Each patient went into thyroid surgery without having received any treatment. This clone was recorded at least ten times. The authors' processing: The study took CDR3 differences across clinicopathological groups and made a distant-metastasis classifier for papillary thyroid cancer from them. TCRdb re-clonotyped the PCR reads through MiXCR. TCRdb assigned the V and J calls; the authors' analysis was not used. The sample shows approximately 30,000 clones, 20% to 25% of them seen only once. The receptor was isolated from a female donor with papillary thyroid cancer or a benign thyroid nodule (not recorded which). Some clones in this sample may be carry-over from other donors' samples. Sequenced input: blood.

The CDR3 sequence is CSVESSGESYNEQFF. CDR3 nucleotides: TGCAGCGTGGAATCTAGCGGAGAAAGCTACAATGAGCAGTTCTTC. The chain carries TRBV29-1 and TRBJ2-1, with 7 bases aligning to TRBD2. The V gene end was trimmed by 6 bases and the J gene end by 3 bases; junction bases not matched to a gene: 11. This CDR3 spans 15 amino acids. Per the germline V gene, CDR1 is SQVTM and CDR2 is ANQGSEA.